This TCR beta chain was identified in a study of cytomegalovirus exposure and HLA in healthy donors. Per germline, CDR1 LNHDA and CDR2 SQIVND (reference sequence). V shed 6 bases and J shed 0 bases, with 13 bases lying between them. This CDR3 spans 15 amino acids. Remarks on this clone: Its cognate antigen is unknown.

In the PCR, 60 Vbeta and 13 Jbeta primers were used. Only in-frame clones appear in the TCRdb table, and some are missing; sequencing was by immunoSEQ multiplex PCR. Of under 150,000 clones in the sample, 80% were seen once. Study-wide results and caveats: CMV serostatus stood as the only immune exposure information on hand.

The sample was PBMCs. The genes are TRBV19 and TRBJ2-3, with a weak D call TRBD2 (6 bases). The source of this sequence is a man aged 25 to 40 in good health and CMV-seronegative. Written as DNA, the CDR3 is TGTGCCAGTAGAACGGGACTTTCTAGCACAGATACGCAGTATTTT. Translation gives CASRTGLSSTDTQYF.